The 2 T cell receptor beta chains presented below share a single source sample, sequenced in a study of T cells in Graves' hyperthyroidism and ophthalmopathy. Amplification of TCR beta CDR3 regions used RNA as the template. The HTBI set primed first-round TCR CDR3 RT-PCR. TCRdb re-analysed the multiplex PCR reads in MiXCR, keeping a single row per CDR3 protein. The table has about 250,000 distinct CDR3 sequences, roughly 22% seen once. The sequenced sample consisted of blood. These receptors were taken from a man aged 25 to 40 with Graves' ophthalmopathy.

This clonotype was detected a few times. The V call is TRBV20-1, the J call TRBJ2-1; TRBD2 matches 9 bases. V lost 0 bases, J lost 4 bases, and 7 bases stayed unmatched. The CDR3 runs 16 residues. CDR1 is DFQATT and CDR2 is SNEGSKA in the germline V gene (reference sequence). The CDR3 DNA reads TGCAGTGCTAGAGATCATAGACTAGCGGTATACAATGAGCAGTTCTTC. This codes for CSARDHRLAVYNEQFF.

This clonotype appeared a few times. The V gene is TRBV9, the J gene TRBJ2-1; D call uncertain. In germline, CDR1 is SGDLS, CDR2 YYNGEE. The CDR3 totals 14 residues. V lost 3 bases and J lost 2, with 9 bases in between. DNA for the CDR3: TGTGCCAGCAGCGCCGGTGGGACCTACAATGAGCAGTTCTTC. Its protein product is CASSAGGTYNEQFF.